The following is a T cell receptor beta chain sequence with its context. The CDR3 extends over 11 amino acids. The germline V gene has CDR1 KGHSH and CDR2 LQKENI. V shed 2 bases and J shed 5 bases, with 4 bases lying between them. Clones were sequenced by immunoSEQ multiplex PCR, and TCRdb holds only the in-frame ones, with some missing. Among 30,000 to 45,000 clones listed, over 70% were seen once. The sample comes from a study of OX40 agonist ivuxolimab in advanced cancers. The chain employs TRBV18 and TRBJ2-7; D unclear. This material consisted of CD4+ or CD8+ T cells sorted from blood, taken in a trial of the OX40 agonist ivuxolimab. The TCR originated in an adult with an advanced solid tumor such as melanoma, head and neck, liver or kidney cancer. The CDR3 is CASSPSHEQYF. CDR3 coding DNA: TGTGCCAGCTCACCAAGTCACGAGCAGTACTTC.